Following are 26 T cell receptor beta chains from one sample sequenced in a study of T-cell memory formation after mild COVID-19. Each CDR3 protein is one row after TCRdb ran MiXCR on the 5' RACE reads. Of about 16,000 distinct CDR3 sequences listed, around 25% were seen once; the top ten hold 60%. Sequenced input: PBMCs or a T cell subset sorted from them (not recorded which). The source is a man younger than 35 who had mild COVID-19 (a few samples of this study predate the infection). Cell type and time point are not known.

In this sample, this clonotype turned up a few times. The chain is built from TRBV15 and TRBJ1-1; D not certain. There are 15 residues in the CDR3. V gave up 1 base and J gave up 0 bases, with 9 bases separating them. Germline V gene lookup returns CDR1 LNHNV and CDR2 YYDKDF (reference sequence). In DNA form, the CDR3 reads TGTGCCACCAGCAGAGGGGTAGGGCTGAACACTGAAGCTTTCTTT. Residues: CATSRGVGLNTEAFF.

The chain is built from TRBV6-6 and TRBJ1-5; D perhaps matches TRBD1 (5 bases). The V end was cut by 6 bases, the J end by 0 bases, with 15 bases between. Germline-derived CDR1 and CDR2 are MNHNY and SVGAGI (reference sequence). The length of the CDR3 is 16 residues. The CDR3 here is CASRTLRGYSNQPQHF. For the CDR3, the DNA is TGTGCCAGCAGAACCCTTCGGGGGTATAGCAATCAGCCCCAGCATTTT.

The table lists this clonotype with many counts. For the CDR3, the DNA is TGTGCCAGCAGTGATACGGGGCGGAACACCGGGGAGCTGTTTTTT. It encodes CASSDTGRNTGELFF. This chain joins TRBV11-2 and TRBJ2-2; D assignment may be TRBD1 or TRBD2 (5 bases each). V lost 6 bases and J lost 1, with 12 bases in between. CDR3 length: 15 residues. Germline-derived CDR1 and CDR2 are SGHAT and FQNNGV.

This clonotype has a handful of counts. This chain links TRBV7-6 with TRBJ1-4; the D is unclear. The V end was cut by 3 bases, the J end by 4 bases, with 9 bases between. The CDR3 has 14 residues. CDR1 is SGHVS, CDR2 FNYEAQ, per germline. CDR3: CASSLGGFNEKLFF. The CDR3 bases are TGTGCCAGCAGCTTGGGCGGGTTTAATGAAAAACTGTTTTTT. Based on the CDR3 plus reference TRBV7-6 and TRBJ1-4, the full variable domain is GAGVSQSPRYKVTKRGQDVALRCDPISGHVSLYWYRQALGQGPEFLTYFNYEAQQDKSGLPNDRFSAERPEGSISTLTIQRTEQRDSAMYRCASSLGGFNEKLFFGSGTQLSVL.

Ten or more counts support this clonotype. This chain connects TRBV5-1 to TRBJ2-3, with D perhaps TRBD2 (6 bases). The CDR3 covers 15 residues. V dropped 0 bases and J dropped 0 bases, with 8 bases sitting between them. CDR1 and CDR2 (germline): SGHRS, YFSETQ. The CDR3 coding sequence is TGCGCCAGCAGCTTGGGTCTAGCGAGCACAGATACGCAGTATTTT. Residues: CASSLGLASTDTQYF.

This clonotype was found a few times. The chain is built from TRBV27 and TRBJ1-1; D gene uncertain. V lost 3 bases to trimming and J lost 1 base, with 12 bases between them. The germline gives CDR1 MNHEY, CDR2 SMNVEV (reference sequence). This CDR3 has 15 amino acids. CDR3 bases: TGTGCCAGCAGTTTTGTCAACGGGCCGAACACTGAAGCTTTCTTT. Encoded protein: CASSFVNGPNTEAFF.

This clonotype was seen at least ten times. The rearrangement uses TRBV3-1 and TRBJ2-7, with 10 bases that match TRBD2. This CDR3 is 16 amino acids long. Germline V CDR1 and CDR2: LGHDT, YNNKEL (reference sequence). The ends lost 7 bases at V and 5 bases at J; junction bases unmatched: 14. The DNA of the CDR3 is TGTGCCAGCAACCCGTCGTATAGCGGGGGGCCGCACGAGCAGTACTTC. It specifies CASNPSYSGGPHEQYF.

This clonotype was detected many times. The chain is built from TRBV4-3 and TRBJ2-7; 7 positions match TRBD2. Trimming cost V 6 bases and J 0 bases; bases outside gene matches: 8. From germline, CDR1 is LGHNA and CDR2 YSLEER. This CDR3 comprises 15 residues. The CDR3 coding sequence is TGCGCCAGCAGACCCACTAGCGCTAGCTCCTACGAGCAGTACTTC. Residues: CASRPTSASSYEQYF.

The chain recombines TRBV7-9 with TRBJ1-6; D is ambiguous. Trimming removed 2 bases at V and 9 bases at J, with 8 bases between. CDR1 SEHNR and CDR2 FQNEAQ come from the germline V gene (reference sequence). This CDR3 is built from 13 residues. The CDR3 sequence: CASSLPCCSPLHF. The DNA of the CDR3 is TGTGCCAGCAGCTTACCCTGCTGTTCACCCCTCCACTTT.

This clonotype was seen ten or more times. V and J are TRBV19 and TRBJ2-2; TRBD2 is a possible D gene (6 bases). The V end lost 9 bases, the J end lost 4 bases, and 12 bases lay between the germline ends. CDR1 LNHDA and CDR2 SQIVND come from the germline V gene (reference sequence). The CDR3 is 13 residues long. For the CDR3, the DNA is TGTGCCAGCCACGTCGGGAGCACCGGGGAGCTGTTTTTT. Translation gives CASHVGSTGELFF. The full variable domain, with the rest looked up from reference TRBV19 and TRBJ2-2, is DGGITQSPKYLFRKEGQNVTLSCEQNLNHDAMYWYRQDPGQGLRLIYYSQIVNDFQKGDIAEGYSVSREKKESFPLTVTSAQKNPTAFYLCASHVGSTGELFFGEGSRLTVL.

V and J are TRBV20-1 and TRBJ1-2; D gene unclear. The CDR3 runs to 14 residues. In germline, CDR1 is DFQATT, CDR2 SNEGSKA (reference sequence). V lost 1 base and J 7 bases, leaving 16 bases between the germline ends. Here the CDR3 reads CSARGPLLFAGYTF. The CDR3, as DNA: TGCAGTGCTAGAGGTCCGCTCTTATTTGCTGGCTACACCTTC.

This clonotype was seen at least ten times. This chain uses TRBV2 with TRBJ2-5, with D perhaps TRBD1 or TRBD2 (5 bases each). This CDR3 region has 16 residues. From germline, CDR1 is SNHLY and CDR2 FYNNEI. V gave up 4 bases and J gave up 0 bases, with 15 bases separating them. The CDR3 sequence is CASSGVLGVHQETQYF. The DNA of the CDR3 is TGTGCCAGCAGTGGGGTCTTGGGGGTGCACCAAGAGACCCAGTACTTC.

This clonotype was picked up many times. V gene TRBV5-1 combines with J gene TRBJ1-1; tentative D call: TRBD1 (5 bases). The CDR3 has 13 amino acids. Germline CDR1 reads SGHRS; CDR2 reads YFSETQ. Trimming left V 3 bases short and J 3 bases short, with 9 bases between. The CDR3 DNA reads as TGCGCCAGCAGCTGGGGAGGGGACACTGAAGCTTTCTTT. This codes for CASSWGGDTEAFF.

Only a few counts were recorded for this clonotype. The V and J genes are TRBV10-3 and TRBJ1-1, with D possibly TRBD1 on 6 matching bases. This CDR3 region has 16 residues. The germline V gene has CDR1 ENHRY and CDR2 SYGVKD. Trimming stripped 6 bases from V and 3 bases from J, with 20 bases between. The CDR3 nucleotides read TGTGCCATCAGCGGACAGTCCCTTTCTAAGGACACTGAAGCTTTCTTT. As protein: CAISGQSLSKDTEAFF.

The sample holds one count of this clonotype. The chain links TRBV29-1 to TRBJ2-1; D is unresolved. Germline V CDR1 and CDR2: SQVTM, ANQGSEA. The V end lost 4 bases, the J end lost 5 bases, and 9 bases lay between the germline ends. This CDR3 spans 12 amino acids. The CDR3 is CSVVRADNEQFF. DNA for the CDR3: TGCAGCGTTGTACGGGCAGACAATGAGCAGTTCTTC.

This clonotype has ten or more counts. The chain joins TRBV5-1 to TRBJ2-5; D perhaps matches TRBD2 (5 bases). Per the germline V gene, CDR1 is SGHRS and CDR2 is YFSETQ. The CDR3 extends over 13 amino acids. V lost 4 bases, J lost 1 base, and 8 bases lay in between. The CDR3 protein is CASSREGQETQYF. The CDR3 DNA follows: TGCGCCAGCAGCCGAGAGGGCCAAGAGACCCAGTACTTC.

This clonotype was counted between two and nine times. The chain has TRBV29-1 and TRBJ2-1; D gene uncertain. The germline V gene has CDR1 SQVTM and CDR2 ANQGSEA. The CDR3 has 12 amino acids. The V gene lost 0 bases and the J gene lost 8 bases, with 8 bases spanning the gap. The CDR3 DNA reads TGCAGCGTTGAAGAGTGGGGATATGAGCAGTTCTTC. It yields the protein CSVEEWGYEQFF.

The chain links TRBV6-5 to TRBJ2-7; D gene ambiguous. The CDR3 is made up of 14 amino acids. Germline CDR1 MNHEY, CDR2 SVGAGI. The V end was cut by 0 bases, the J end by 9 bases, with 15 bases between. CDR3 region: CASSYSSSPDGQYF. Written as DNA, the CDR3 is TGTGCCAGCAGTTACTCGAGTTCGCCCGATGGGCAGTACTTC.

This clonotype was counted many times. The CDR3 DNA sequence: TGTGCCAGCACGGGAACAGTTGGGAACACTGAAGCTTTCTTT. This sequence encodes CASTGTVGNTEAFF. The chain combines TRBV6-6 with TRBJ1-1; D gene uncertain. The CDR3 is 14 amino acids. Looked up from germline, CDR1 is MNHNY and CDR2 is SVGAGI (reference sequence). The V end lost 7 bases, the J end lost 1 base, and 13 bases lay between the germline ends.

V usage is TRBV9 and J usage is TRBJ1-2; D ambiguous. Germline lookup yields CDR1 SGDLS and CDR2 YYNGEE. V was cut by 0 bases and J by 7 bases, with 19 bases left in between. CDR3 size: 16 residues. For the CDR3, the DNA is TGTGCCAGCAGCGTAGGCCCCACAATCACGGCGGGTGGCTACACCTTC. Amino acids: CASSVGPTITAGGYTF.

This clonotype was counted between two and nine times. This chain joins TRBV6-5 and TRBJ2-2; 7 nucleotides agree with TRBD1. The CDR3 contains 14 residues. V was pared by 1 base and J by 5 bases, with 1 base of the junction left unmatched. The germline V gene has CDR1 MNHEY and CDR2 SVGAGI. This CDR3 is CASSYFRGTGELFF. The DNA for the CDR3 is TGTGCCAGCAGTTACTTCAGGGGGACCGGGGAGCTGTTTTTT.

This clonotype has ten or more counts. The genes are TRBV28 and TRBJ2-1, with D unclear. V shed 6 bases and J shed 4 bases, with 16 bases lying between them. Germline V gene data show CDR1 as MDHEN and CDR2 as SYDVKM. This CDR3 has 15 amino acids. Written as DNA, the CDR3 is TGTGCCAGCAGCGCCCTTTGGACCACATACAATGAGCAGTTCTTC. It codes for CASSALWTTYNEQFF.

This clonotype showed up many times. The chain has TRBV12-3 or TRBV12-4 and TRBJ1-1; 7 bases are shared with TRBD1. The V and J ends lost 6 bases and 10 bases, in that order; junction bases with no gene match: 11. CDR3 size: 13 residues. The CDR3 reads CASRGTTGVIAFF. DNA for the CDR3: TGTGCCAGCAGGGGGACCACAGGGGTGATAGCTTTCTTT.

V usage is TRBV5-1 and J usage is TRBJ2-1; a possible D gene is TRBD2 (5 bases). The CDR3 is 15 residues long. With 1 base removed from V and 0 bases from J, the gap between germline ends came to 8 bases. The V gene's germline CDR1 is SGHRS and CDR2 YFSETQ. The CDR3 coding sequence is TGCGCCAGCAGCTTGCCGGGGAGCTCCTACAATGAGCAGTTCTTC. This sequence encodes CASSLPGSSYNEQFF.

The chain joins TRBV9 to TRBJ1-2; D remains unclear. V was shortened by 0 bases and J by 0 bases, with 9 bases between the two germline ends. The CDR3 runs 15 residues. Germline CDR1 reads SGDLS; CDR2 reads YYNGEE. CDR3 in DNA: TGTGCCAGCAGCGTAGCGGGTGGAACTAACTATGGCTACACCTTC. It translates to CASSVAGGTNYGYTF.

The rearrangement joins TRBV15 to TRBJ1-2; 7 bases line up with TRBD1. The ends lost 4 bases at V and 6 bases at J; junction bases unmatched: 8. The CDR3 loop spans 14 amino acids. Germline CDR1 is LNHNV and CDR2 is YYDKDF (reference sequence). The CDR3 loop reads CATSISRGYNGYTF. CDR3 DNA sequence: TGTGCCACCAGCATAAGCAGGGGGTATAATGGCTACACCTTC.